This is a list of T cell receptor beta chains from one sample in a study of T-cell reconstitution after alpha-beta-depleted transplantation in children. One entry per CDR3 protein, called by TCRdb with MiXCR from the PCR reads. This sample has a few hundred thousand distinct CDR3 sequences, with 25% to 30% found just once. The specimen comprised PBMCs, sampled before TCRalphabeta/CD19-depleted stem cell transplant. These TCRs come from a boy under two years old with Wiskott-Aldrich syndrome, due to receive a stem cell transplant. Each CDR3 is given with its conserved first and last residue. The order of the fields is J gene, D gene, V gene, clone size, CDR3 protein, CDR3 DNA. A D gene is named only where the DNA matches it firmly. Rows may omit the clone size; those that give it use once, few, many or a size class.

TRBJ2-2 TRBD2 TRBV6-1 - CASSEMRGTGELFF TGTGCCAGCAGTGAAATGCGGGGGACCGGGGAGCTGTTTTTT
TRBJ2-5 TRBD2 TRBV15 - CATSRDLPSGARTQYF TGTGCCACCAGCAGAGATTTGCCTAGCGGGGCCAGGACCCAGTACTTC
TRBJ1-2 - TRBV7-9 few CASSHRVAPPNYGYTF TGTGCCAGCAGTCACAGGGTCGCCCCGCCAAACTATGGCTACACCTTC
TRBJ2-3 - TRBV9 - CASSVMSTDTQYF TGTGCCAGCAGCGTAATGTCGACAGATACGCAGTATTTT
TRBJ2-1 - TRBV20-1 - CSASGSKRNEQFF TGCAGTGCTAGCGGGAGTAAGCGCAATGAGCAGTTCTTC
TRBJ2-7 - TRBV20-1 - CSASKASAALPDEQYF TGCAGTGCTAGTAAGGCGTCGGCGGCCTTACCGGACGAGCAGTACTTC
TRBJ2-7 - TRBV7-9 few CASSLAGTLSEQYF TGTGCCAGCAGCTTAGCAGGGACTTTATCCGAGCAGTACTTC
TRBJ2-3 TRBD1 TRBV15 few CATRSRQGRTDTQYF TGTGCCACCAGGTCAAGACAGGGTCGGACAGATACGCAGTATTTT
TRBJ2-2 - TRBV12-3/TRBV12-4 - CASRQGWAGELFF TGTGCCAGCAGACAGGGATGGGCCGGGGAGCTGTTTTTT
TRBJ1-6 TRBD1 TRBV7-2 few CASTQQGNNSPLHF TGTGCCAGCACCCAACAGGGGAATAATTCACCCCTCCACTTT
TRBJ2-7 TRBD1 TRBV6-5 - CASSYGQGFPAYEQYF TGTGCCAGCAGTTACGGACAGGGTTTCCCCGCCTACGAGCAGTACTTC
TRBJ2-3 TRBD2 TRBV4-1 many CASSQLAGEADTQYF TGCGCCAGCAGCCAACTAGCGGGAGAAGCAGATACGCAGTATTTT
TRBJ2-1 - TRBV20-1 few CSARWDVSYNEQFF TGCAGTGCTAGATGGGACGTCTCCTACAATGAGCAGTTCTTC
TRBJ2-5 - TRBV6-5 - CASSYGSGQETQYF TGTGCCAGCAGTTATGGTAGCGGCCAAGAGACCCAGTACTTC
TRBJ2-7 - TRBV10-3 - CAIMEGLVTYEQYF TGTGCCATCATGGAGGGGCTCGTAACCTACGAGCAGTACTTC
TRBJ1-4 - TRBV4-2 - CASSQDRGVLVKLFF TGTGCCAGCAGCCAAGATCGCGGGGTACTGGTAAAACTGTTTTTT
TRBJ2-7 TRBD1 TRBV7-8 few CASSLTRRAGGEQYF TGTGCCAGCAGCTTGACCCGACGGGCAGGGGGCGAGCAGTACTTC
TRBJ1-1 - TRBV20-1 few CSAAYRALGTEAFF TGCAGTGCTGCGTACAGGGCGCTGGGGACTGAAGCTTTCTTT
TRBJ2-5 - TRBV5-1 few CASSLSSQGETQYF TGCGCCAGCAGCTTGAGTTCCCAAGGAGAGACCCAGTACTTC
TRBJ1-5 - TRBV5-1 many CASSLGQGQPQHF TGCGCCAGCAGCTTGGGCCAGGGTCAGCCCCAGCATTTT
TRBJ1-1 - TRBV5-1 few CASSLGTTGHEAFF TGCGCCAGCAGCTTGGGGACTACAGGGCATGAAGCTTTCTTT
TRBJ2-7 - TRBV25-1 - CASSEMDSGYEQYF TGTGCCAGCAGTGAAATGGATTCAGGGTACGAGCAGTACTTC
TRBJ1-2 - TRBV20-1 - CSARISQSYGYTF TGCAGTGCTAGAATCAGCCAGAGCTATGGCTACACCTTC
TRBJ2-1 TRBD2 TRBV2 - CASGMSGRVDNEQFF TGTGCCAGCGGAATGAGCGGGAGGGTAGACAATGAGCAGTTCTTC
TRBJ2-5 - TRBV5-1 - CASSLDFKTKTQYF TGCGCCAGCAGCTTGGATTTCAAGACGAAGACCCAGTACTTC
TRBJ1-5 TRBD1 TRBV10-3 - CAISTQGVDQPQHF TGTGCCATCAGCACTCAGGGGGTCGATCAGCCCCAGCATTTT
TRBJ2-6 - TRBV25-1 few CASSQGNPGANVLTF TGTGCCAGCAGCCAAGGGAATCCTGGGGCCAACGTCCTGACTTTC
TRBJ2-7 - TRBV9 - CASSVAEGISGYEQYF TGTGCCAGCAGCGTAGCTGAGGGGATTTCAGGCTACGAGCAGTACTTC
TRBJ2-5 - TRBV20-1 - CSATVLPGETQYF TGCAGTGCTACGGTCCTGCCGGGTGAGACCCAGTACTTC
TRBJ2-1 - TRBV20-1 few CSASRGGRHNEQFF TGCAGTGCTAGCCGGGGCGGAAGGCACAATGAGCAGTTCTTC
TRBJ2-7 TRBD2 TRBV5-1 - CASSLAPSGSYEQYF TGCGCCAGCAGCTTGGCACCTAGCGGATCCTACGAGCAGTACTTC
TRBJ2-7 - TRBV11-1 few CASSLALLRGHPSYEQYF TGTGCCAGCAGCTTAGCCCTTTTGCGGGGGCATCCCTCCTACGAGCAGTACTTC
TRBJ2-1 - TRBV7-9 few CASSLALGSPDEQFF TGTGCCAGCAGCTTAGCCCTAGGATCCCCAGATGAGCAGTTCTTC
TRBJ2-7 - TRBV7-2 - CASSQTGTATYEQYF TGTGCCAGCAGCCAGACCGGGACTGCGACCTACGAGCAGTACTTC
TRBJ1-3 - TRBV30 - CAWSTLGSGNTIYF TGTGCCTGGAGTACCCTCGGGTCTGGAAACACCATATATTTT
TRBJ2-1 - TRBV12-5 - CASGPREGGNYNEQFF TGTGCTAGTGGTCCCAGAGAGGGCGGGAACTACAATGAGCAGTTCTTC
TRBJ1-1 - TRBV30 few CAWSRGGTNTEAFF TGTGCCTGGAGCCGAGGGGGAACGAACACTGAAGCTTTCTTT
TRBJ2-3 - TRBV20-1 - CSARVGGGVGDTQYF TGCAGTGCTAGAGTAGGAGGAGGGGTCGGAGATACGCAGTATTTT
TRBJ2-1 TRBD2 TRBV27 - CASRLAGEDEQFF TGTGCCAGCAGACTAGCGGGAGAGGATGAGCAGTTCTTC
TRBJ2-7 - TRBV5-5 - CASSESPLAYYEQYF TGTGCCAGCAGCGAGAGTCCCCTAGCGTACTACGAGCAGTACTTC
TRBJ1-2 - TRBV10-3 few CAILTEGYGYTF TGTGCCATCTTAACCGAAGGGTATGGCTACACCTTC